Shown below are 17 T cell receptor beta chains from a single sample sequenced in a study of blood T cell repertoires in COVID-19. Measured with immunoSEQ multiplex PCR; TCRdb has only the in-frame clones, and not every one. The table records about 220,000 clones, approximately 83% of them present only once. The sample consisted of peripheral blood. The receptors were gathered from a woman aged 60-75 years with acute or convalescent COVID-19.

This rearrangement joins TRBV4-2 to TRBJ2-7, with 11 bases identical to TRBD2. Germline assignment: CDR1 LGHNA and CDR2 YNFKEQ. After removal of 0 bases from V and 1 base from J, the junction contained 8 bases not matched to a gene. This CDR3 comprises 18 residues. CDR3 nucleotides: TGTGCCAGCAGCCAAGATGGTTCACGACTAGCGGGGTCCTACGAGCAGTACTTC. This encodes CASSQDGSRLAGSYEQYF.

V usage is TRBV5-3 and J usage is TRBJ1-6, with D uncertain. TRBV5-3 is assigned to the ORF class and has an uncertain function. V was shortened by 1 base and J by 7 bases, with 15 bases between the two germline ends. The CDR3 runs 16 residues. The DNA of the CDR3 is TGTGCCAGAAGCTTGTTTAGGGAGGGTGACAATTCACCCCTCCACTTT. Translated, it gives CARSLFREGDNSPLHF.

The V and J genes are TRBV7-2 and TRBJ2-2; D might be TRBD2 (6 bases). CDR1 SGHTA and CDR2 FQGNSA come from the germline V gene. V dropped 8 bases and J dropped 0 bases, with 13 bases sitting between them. This CDR3 is built from 15 residues. CDR3 residues: CASALGGTNTGELFF. Written as DNA, the CDR3 is TGTGCCAGCGCACTGGGGGGAACGAACACCGGGGAGCTGTTTTTT.

The chain links TRBV9 to TRBJ1-3; 9 nucleotides agree with TRBD1. CDR1 is SGDLS, CDR2 YYNGEE, per germline. The V gene end was trimmed by 4 bases and the J gene end by 7 bases; junction bases not matched to a gene: 3. The CDR3 has 13 residues. The CDR3 loop is CASSLDRGNTIYF. CDR3 DNA: TGTGCCAGCAGCCTTGACAGGGGGAACACCATATATTTT.

The chain links TRBV29-1 to TRBJ2-7; D is possibly TRBD2 (5 bases). Germline V gene sequence: CDR1 SQVTM, CDR2 ANQGSEA. With 1 base removed from V and 6 bases from J, the gap between germline ends came to 10 bases. The CDR3 totals 12 residues. The CDR3 reads CSVEVRGFEQYF. The CDR3 DNA is TGCAGCGTTGAAGTACGGGGTTTCGAGCAGTACTTC.

About this clone: This specimen includes other DNA sequences encoding the same CDR3. The gene calls are TRBV3-1 (or the pseudogene TRBV3-2) and TRBJ1-4; 9 bases agree with TRBD1. There are 16 residues in the CDR3. Germline values: CDR1 LGHDT, CDR2 YNNKEL (reference sequence). Trimming took 3 bases from V and 2 from J; bases not matched to a gene: 4. The CDR3 loop is CASSQGQGRTNEKLFF. CDR3 in DNA: TGTGCCAGCAGCCAGGGACAGGGAAGGACTAATGAAAAACTGTTTTTT.

The CDR3 loop is CASSSQAQPQHF. The CDR3 DNA follows: TGTGCCAGCAGTTCCCAAGCCCAGCCCCAGCATTTT. The gene calls are TRBV28 and TRBJ1-5; D unresolved. The CDR3 is made up of 12 amino acids. Germline CDR1 is MDHEN and CDR2 is SYDVKM. The germline V and J ends were trimmed by 4 bases and 7 bases, with 8 bases remaining between them.

This clone has more than one count but fewer than ten. The chain uses TRBV3-1 (or the pseudogene TRBV3-2) and TRBJ1-1; no reliable D call. Trimming removed 4 bases at V and 0 bases at J, with 9 bases between. Germline loops: CDR1 LGHDT, CDR2 YNNKEL (reference sequence). The CDR3 runs 14 residues. In DNA form, the CDR3 reads TGTGCCAGCAGCCCCTACGGGGTGAACACTGAAGCTTTCTTT. Translating it yields CASSPYGVNTEAFF.

The V gene is TRBV7-9, the J gene TRBJ1-1; D remains unclear. Germline CDR1 and CDR2: SEHNR and FQNEAQ (reference sequence). Trimming removed 2 bases at V and 10 bases at J, with 17 bases between. This CDR3 contains 14 residues. This chain's CDR3 is CASSLSTNSWRAFF. The CDR3 nucleotides are TGTGCCAGCAGCTTATCGACGAACAGTTGGCGAGCTTTCTTT.

To note about this clone: The junction does not match germline at one end; this may be a read error. The chain uses TRBV29-1 and TRBJ1-1, with D possibly TRBD1 on 5 matching bases. CDR1 and CDR2 from the germline V gene are SQVTM and ANQGSEA. CDR3 size: 15 residues. The CDR3 nucleotides are TGCAGCGCTTCGTGGGGGGACTCCCTGAATACTGAAGCTTTCTTT. Its translation: CSASWGDSLNTEAFF.

The V gene is TRBV5-5, the J gene TRBJ2-5; TRBD2 is a possible D gene (6 bases). V was cut by 6 bases and J by 5 bases, with 20 bases left in between. The CDR3 length is 15 residues. Germline loops: CDR1 SGHKS, CDR2 YYEKEE (reference sequence). The CDR3 loop reads CASTPGVRASETQYF. CDR3 sequence (DNA): TGTGCCAGCACCCCGGGGGTCCGAGCGTCGGAGACCCAGTACTTC.

The chain employs TRBV18 and TRBJ2-7; 9 nucleotides line up with TRBD1. The CDR3 length is 14 residues. CDR1 and CDR2 from the germline V gene are KGHSH and LQKENI. Trimming at V came to 3 bases and at J to 4 bases, leaving 4 bases not matched to a gene. CDR3 in amino acids: CASSPETGGYEQYF. The CDR3 DNA reads TGTGCCAGCTCACCGGAGACAGGGGGGTACGAGCAGTACTTC.

This clone appeared once. The rearrangement joins TRBV7-9 to TRBJ2-2, with 9 bases that match TRBD1. Germline assignment: CDR1 SEHNR and CDR2 FQNEAQ (reference sequence). The CDR3 runs to 17 residues. J gave up 5 bases and V 5 bases, and 12 bases lay outside the gene matches. The DNA for the CDR3 is TGTGCCAGCAGCCCCCCGGGACAGGGTCGGAGGACCGGGGAGCTGTTTTTT. Translating it yields CASSPPGQGRRTGELFF.

The chain has TRBV4-2 and TRBJ2-3; D call uncertain. This CDR3 has 17 amino acids. Per germline, CDR1 LGHNA and CDR2 YNFKEQ. V was shortened by 2 bases and J by 0 bases, with 15 bases between the two germline ends. CDR3 residues: CASSQKWSPTSTDTQYF. CDR3 nucleotides: TGTGCCAGCAGCCAAAAGTGGAGCCCCACTAGCACAGATACGCAGTATTTT.

This clone was found a few times. The chain joins TRBV6-5 to TRBJ1-2, with 7 bases lining up with TRBD1. The germline gives CDR1 MNHEY, CDR2 SVGAGI. V lost 7 bases to trimming and J lost 2 bases; unmatched junction nucleotides: 10. The CDR3 contains 15 residues. The CDR3 loop is CASTKEGAQNYGYTF. CDR3 bases: TGTGCCAGCACTAAGGAGGGGGCGCAAAACTATGGCTACACCTTC.

The gene calls are TRBV7-6 and TRBJ2-5; D is undetermined. Per germline, CDR1 SGHVS and CDR2 FNYEAQ. The CDR3 is 16 amino acids. V lost 2 bases to trimming and J lost 7 bases, with 20 bases between them. Here the CDR3 DNA reads TGTGCCAGCAGCTTACTGTCTCCCAGCGTCGGCGTGACCCAGTACTTC. Protein sequence: CASSLLSPSVGVTQYF.

V is TRBV10-1 and J is TRBJ1-1; D is ambiguous. The ends were cut back, 7 bases at V and 3 bases at J, with 21 bases in the middle. The CDR3 has 16 amino acids. Germline CDR1 WNHNN, CDR2 SYGVQD (reference sequence). CDR3: CASNFPPLEGDTEAFF. As DNA, the CDR3 is TGCGCCAGCAATTTCCCCCCCCTGGAAGGAGACACTGAAGCTTTCTTT.